Here is one TCR beta chain with its context. Its antigen is not identified. This sample is part of a study of T cell responses to AZD1222 COVID-19 vaccine. The germline V gene encodes CDR1 LGHDT and CDR2 YNNKEL (reference sequence). This CDR3 is built from 17 residues. V was clipped by 1 base and J by 4 bases; unmatched bases: 7. Study-wide findings and caveats: When two AZD1222 doses had been given, Spike-specific TCR breadth and depth rose.

The assay was immunoSEQ multiplex PCR, and TCRdb's table has in-frame clones only and misses some. The sample yields about 170,000 clones, roughly 85% seen once. The chain combines TRBV3-1 (or the pseudogene TRBV3-2) with TRBJ2-7; TRBD2 matches at 13 bases. This receptor was taken from an adult who received the AZD1222 COVID-19 vaccine. The sequencing used peripheral blood, collected 28 days after the second AZD1222 dose. The CDR3: CASSQVTSGGALYEQYF. As DNA, the CDR3 is TGTGCCAGCAGCCAAGTAACTAGCGGGGGGGCCTTGTACGAGCAGTACTTC.